The 30 T cell receptor beta chains below come from one sample, sequenced in a study of beta chain features in type 1 diabetes. Reverse transcribing all isolated RNA meant expressed TCRB transcripts were sequenced. Profiling relied on immunoSEQ multiplex PCR, and the TCRdb table lists in-frame clones only, not all of them. The data hold 130,000 to 150,000 clones, with about 8.7% observed a single time. The sequencing input was central memory CD4+ T cells from blood. The receptors stem from a man in his late teens or twenties in good health.

For the CDR3, the DNA is TGTGCCAGTAGTGCCGCCGGGACAGATACGCAGTATTTT. Its translation: CASSAAGTDTQYF. The chain couples TRBV19 to TRBJ2-3; D gene ambiguous. From germline, CDR1 is LNHDA and CDR2 SQIVND (reference sequence). Trimming pared 5 bases from V and 3 bases from J, leaving 9 bases between. The CDR3 has 13 residues.

This clone showed up just a few times. The chain's CDR3 is CASSISGGITDTQYF. The CDR3, as DNA: TGTGCCAGCAGCATTAGCGGGGGGATCACAGATACGCAGTATTTT. V usage is TRBV7-2 and J usage is TRBJ2-3; 10 positions match TRBD2. J was trimmed by 2 bases and V by 5 bases; bases with no gene match: 4. Germline lookup yields CDR1 SGHTA and CDR2 FQGNSA. The CDR3 runs 15 residues.

This clone has just a few counts. V and J are TRBV7-2 and TRBJ2-7; 7 bases match TRBD1. This CDR3 spans 15 amino acids. The V gene's germline CDR1 is SGHTA and CDR2 FQGNSA. After removal of 3 bases from V and 2 bases from J, the junction contained 7 bases not matched to a gene. CDR3 coding DNA: TGTGCCAGCAGCTTCGCCGGGACAGCGACCTACGAGCAGTACTTC. It encodes CASSFAGTATYEQYF. Using reference TRBV7-2 and TRBJ2-7 for the parts outside the CDR3, the full variable domain is GAGVSQSPSNKVTEKGKDVELRCDPISGHTALYWYRQSLGQGLEFLIYFQGNSAPDKSGLPSDRFSAERTGGSVSTLTIQRTQQEDSAVYLCASSFAGTATYEQYFGPGTRLTVT.

Only a few counts were recorded for this clone. The rearrangement uses TRBV6-5 and TRBJ2-3, with 12 bases identical to TRBD2. This CDR3 comprises 16 residues. Germline values: CDR1 MNHEY, CDR2 SVGAGI. The junction had 10 bases not matched to a gene; V was cut back by 2 bases and J by 10 bases. The CDR3 DNA is TGTGCCAGCAGTTACGTGGCTAGCGGGGGGGTGTCAGCGCAGTATTTT. Translating gives CASSYVASGGVSAQYF.

This clone was found many times. The chain is built from TRBV5-4 and TRBJ1-1; 8 bases fit TRBD1. The junction had 2 bases not matched to a gene; V was cut back by 0 bases and J by 7 bases. Looked up from germline, CDR1 is SGHNT and CDR2 is YYREEE (reference sequence). This CDR3 comprises 13 residues. The DNA of the CDR3 is TGTGCCAGCAGCTTGGGAGGGACAGGTGAAGCTTTCTTT. This encodes CASSLGGTGEAFF.

This clone has only a few counts. The J gene is TRBJ1-4, the V gene TRBV13; D remains unclear. V gave up 4 bases and J gave up 4 bases, with 7 bases separating them. This CDR3 has 13 amino acids. Germline V gene lookup returns CDR1 PRHDT and CDR2 FYEKMQ (reference sequence). The CDR3 DNA follows: TGTGCCAGCAGCTCCATCGGTAATGAAAAACTGTTTTTT. Encoded protein: CASSSIGNEKLFF.

This clone came up a few times. The rearrangement uses TRBV25-1 and TRBJ2-7; 8 bases agree with TRBD1. The CDR3 loop spans 16 amino acids. V gave up 4 bases and J gave up 0 bases; unmatched junction bases: 8. Looked up from germline, CDR1 is MGHDK and CDR2 is SYGVNS. In DNA, the CDR3 is TGTGCCAGCAGTGGGGGGACAGGAAGAAGCTCCTACGAGCAGTACTTC. It specifies CASSGGTGRSSYEQYF.

V is TRBV28 and J is TRBJ1-3; D is undetermined. Germline lookup yields CDR1 MDHEN and CDR2 SYDVKM. This CDR3 comprises 12 residues. The ends were cut back, 6 bases at V and 3 bases at J, with 6 bases in the middle. The CDR3 DNA sequence: TGTGCCAGCAGCCTGAGTGGAAACACCATATATTTT. It specifies CASSLSGNTIYF. The entire variable domain, with the rest obtained from reference TRBV28 and TRBJ1-3, is as follows: DVKVTQSSRYLVKRTGEKVFLECVQDMDHENMFWYRQDPGLGLRLIYFSYDVKMKEKGDIPEGYSVSREKKERFSLILESASTNQTSMYLCASSLSGNTIYFGEGSWLTVV.

This clone was observed a few times. The chain employs TRBV6-5 and TRBJ1-2; D gene unclear. This CDR3 is built from 14 residues. Germline V gene sequence: CDR1 MNHEY, CDR2 SVGAGI. The V and J ends lost 2 bases and 4 bases respectively, with 11 bases between them. In DNA, the CDR3 is TGTGCCAGCAGTTACCCTCTACAGACCTATGGCTACACCTTC. Residues: CASSYPLQTYGYTF.

The genes are TRBV11-1 and TRBJ2-1, with D hard to call. CDR1 is SGHAT, CDR2 FQDESV, per germline (reference sequence). With 7 bases removed from V and 5 bases from J, the gap between germline ends came to 15 bases. CDR3 length: 14 residues. CDR3 sequence reads: CASIQERHDNEQFF. The CDR3, as DNA: TGTGCCAGCATTCAGGAACGACACGACAATGAGCAGTTCTTC.

The rearrangement joins TRBV10-3 to TRBJ2-3; TRBD1 is a possible D gene (6 bases). CDR1 ENHRY and CDR2 SYGVKD come from the germline V gene. With 10 bases removed from V and 4 bases from J, the gap between germline ends came to 15 bases. The CDR3 spans 13 residues. CDR3 nucleotide sequence: TGTGCCACCAGCCAAACAGGGTCAGATACGCAGTATTTT. It encodes CATSQTGSDTQYF.

This sequence joins TRBV7-8 and TRBJ2-7; maybe TRBD2 (7 bases). The ends were cut back, 8 bases at V and 5 bases at J, with 10 bases in the middle. CDR1 and CDR2 from the germline V gene are SGHVS and FQNEAQ. CDR3 length: 11 residues. CDR3 amino acids: CASSGGHEQYF. The CDR3 nucleotides read TGTGCCAGCTCGGGGGGCCACGAGCAGTACTTC. Looking up the rest from reference TRBV7-8 and TRBJ2-7 gives the full variable domain: GAGVSQSPRYKVAKRGQDVALRCDPISGHVSLFWYQQALGQGPEFLTYFQNEAQLDKSGLPSDRFFAERPEGSVSTLKIQRTQQEDSAVYLCASSGGHEQYFGPGTRLTVT.

The V gene is TRBV30, the J gene TRBJ2-7; no reliable D call. Germline V gene data show CDR1 as GTSNPN and CDR2 as SVGIG (reference sequence). This CDR3 region has 11 residues. V shed 3 bases and J shed 2 bases, with 5 bases lying between them. The CDR3 DNA sequence: TGTGCCTGGAGGGCGGCCTACGAGCAGTACTTC. Its protein is CAWRAAYEQYF.

This clone was observed at least ten times. This chain uses TRBV7-9 with TRBJ2-7; 11 bases are shared with TRBD1. This CDR3 has 14 amino acids. J gave up 5 bases and V 3 bases, and 3 bases lay outside the gene matches. CDR1 is SEHNR and CDR2 is FQNEAQ in the germline V gene (reference sequence). The CDR3 DNA is TGTGCCAGCAGCTTCGGACAGGGGGCTAACGAGCAGTACTTC. Its translation is CASSFGQGANEQYF.

There are a few counts of this clone. This sequence joins TRBV11-2 and TRBJ2-3, with 10 bases matching TRBD2. Trimming at V came to 1 base and at J to 5 bases, leaving 6 bases not matched to a gene. CDR1 and CDR2 from the germline V gene are SGHAT and FQNNGV. The CDR3 has 16 residues. The CDR3 spells CASSLVPSGGGDTQYF. Here the CDR3 DNA reads TGTGCCAGCAGCTTAGTCCCTAGCGGGGGTGGAGATACGCAGTATTTT.

This chain links TRBV21-1 with TRBJ2-3; the D call TRBD2 from the table was never checked on the DNA. TRBV21-1 corresponds to a pseudogene. The CDR3 is made up of 17 amino acids. CDR3 sequence reads: CASSKNRRGYLTDTQYF. CDR3 DNA: TGTGCCAGCAGCAAAAACCGGCGGGGGTATCTCACAGATACGCAGTATTTT.

Note on this clone: It may be a read error: a sequence one base away is much more abundant. The chain has TRBV11-1 and TRBJ2-5; tentative D call: TRBD1 (6 bases). Trimming cost V 2 bases and J 5 bases, with 6 bases left between them. This CDR3 contains 12 residues. Germline V gene data show CDR1 as SGHAT and CDR2 as FQDESV (reference sequence). The CDR3 region is CASSLRGETQYF. DNA of the CDR3: TGTGCCAGCAGCTTAAGGGGGGAGACCCAGTACTTC.

This chain joins TRBV7-2 and TRBJ2-1; 14 nucleotides align to TRBD2. J lost 9 bases, V lost 4 bases, and 8 bases had no gene match. Germline CDR1 SGHTA, CDR2 FQGNSA. This CDR3 spans 16 amino acids. This CDR3 is CASSSGTSGGRVEQFF. The CDR3 DNA reads TGTGCCAGCAGCTCTGGGACTAGCGGGGGCCGGGTTGAGCAGTTCTTC.

This clone came up a few times. The rearrangement joins TRBV6-6 to TRBJ1-6, with 9 bases lining up with TRBD1. This CDR3 has 15 amino acids. Germline assignment: CDR1 MNHNY and CDR2 SVGAGI (reference sequence). J lost 8 bases, V lost 5 bases, and 7 bases had no gene match. The CDR3 loop reads CASSSPDRGDSPLHF. Here the CDR3 DNA reads TGTGCCAGCAGTAGCCCGGACAGGGGAGATTCACCCCTCCACTTT.

Here the CDR3 reads CASSPPHRGRSYNEQFF. DNA of the CDR3: TGTGCCAGCTCACCACCCCACAGGGGAAGATCCTACAATGAGCAGTTCTTC. The genes are TRBV18 and TRBJ2-1, with 7 bases aligning to TRBD1. This CDR3 contains 17 residues. With V trimmed by 0 bases and J by 1 base, 6 bases remained unmatched. Per the germline V gene, CDR1 is KGHSH and CDR2 is LQKENI. The variable domain in full, with the rest retrieved from reference TRBV18 and TRBJ2-1, is NAGVMQNPRHLVRRRGQEARLRCSPMKGHSHVYWYRQLPEEGLKFMVYLQKENIIDESGMPKERFSAEFPKEGPSILRIQQVVRGDSAAYFCASSPPHRGRSYNEQFFGPGTRLTVL.

This clone was detected a few times. J is TRBJ2-7 and V is TRBV11-2; 10 nucleotides agree with TRBD2. With 5 bases clipped from V and 2 bases from J, the junction kept 18 bases outside the gene matches. Per the germline V gene, CDR1 is SGHAT and CDR2 is FQNNGV. This CDR3 region has 19 residues. CDR3 in amino acids: CASSLGGLAGGQTPYEQYF. The CDR3 nucleotides read TGTGCCAGCAGCCTCGGGGGCTTAGCGGGGGGCCAAACCCCCTACGAGCAGTACTTC.

This chain links TRBV28 with TRBJ2-7; weak D call: TRBD1 (6 bases). Germline CDR1 is MDHEN and CDR2 is SYDVKM. CDR3 length: 15 residues. Between the trimmed V and J ends, which lost 2 bases and 0 bases, there was a span of 11 bases. The CDR3 sequence is CASSLLGTNSYEQYF. Here the CDR3 DNA reads TGTGCCAGCAGTTTACTAGGGACAAACTCCTACGAGCAGTACTTC.

This clone showed up just a few times. The CDR3 DNA follows: TGCGCCAGCAGCCTCAGGGGTGTCACTAATGAAAAACTGTTTTTT. It is translated as CASSLRGVTNEKLFF. V usage is TRBV5-1 and J usage is TRBJ1-4; TRBD1 is a possible D gene (6 bases). This CDR3 is built from 15 residues. Trimming shortened V by 4 bases and J by 2 bases, and 12 bases separated the two germline ends. Per germline, CDR1 SGHRS and CDR2 YFSETQ. The full variable domain, its missing parts supplied by reference TRBV5-1 and TRBJ1-4, is KAGVTQTPRYLIKTRGQQVTLSCSPISGHRSVSWYQQTPGQGLQFLFEYFSETQRNKGNFPGRFSGRQFSNSRSEMNVSTLELGDSALYLCASSLRGVTNEKLFFGSGTQLSVL.

Regarding this clone: This same CDR3 is encoded by further DNA sequences in the sample. This rearrangement joins TRBV7-8 to TRBJ2-5; D gene unclear. CDR1 is SGHVS, CDR2 FQNEAQ, per germline. Between the trimmed V and J ends, which lost 0 bases and 3 bases, there was a span of 8 bases. CDR3 size: 14 residues. CDR3 DNA: TGTGCCAGCAGCTTAGCCGGCGGAGAAGAGACCCAGTACTTC. As protein: CASSLAGGEETQYF.

This clone showed up just a few times. Here the CDR3 reads CASSRSSTGINQPQHF. The CDR3 DNA reads TGTGCCAGCTCACGCTCTTCGACAGGGATCAATCAGCCCCAGCATTTT. The V call is TRBV18, the J call TRBJ1-5; 7 positions agree with TRBD1. The CDR3 length is 16 residues. The germline V gene encodes CDR1 KGHSH and CDR2 LQKENI. V lost 4 bases to trimming and J lost 3 bases; unmatched junction nucleotides: 9.

This clone turned up a few times. The V call is TRBV28, the J call TRBJ2-1; D remains ambiguous. Deletions cut 7 bases from V and 4 bases from J, with 14 bases between. This CDR3 comprises 14 residues. CDR1 and CDR2 (germline): MDHEN, SYDVKM. The CDR3, as DNA: TGTGCCAGCAATCCCGCGTCCGTGTACAATGAGCAGTTCTTC. This translates into CASNPASVYNEQFF.

This clone was seen a few times. The chain joins TRBV11-2 to TRBJ2-2; 8 positions agree with TRBD1. Germline V CDR1 and CDR2: SGHAT, FQNNGV. V lost 5 bases, J lost 2 bases, and 7 bases stayed unmatched. This CDR3 is built from 16 residues. This CDR3 is CASSQDRGGNTGELFF. The CDR3 DNA is TGTGCCAGCAGCCAAGACAGGGGCGGCAACACCGGGGAGCTGTTTTTT.

The chain links TRBV7-9 to TRBJ2-1; 7 bases align to TRBD1. Germline CDR1 is SEHNR and CDR2 is FQNEAQ (reference sequence). J was trimmed by 6 bases and V by 2 bases; bases with no gene match: 4. The CDR3 is 14 residues long. Written as DNA, the CDR3 is TGTGCCAGCAGCTTATATGAGGGGGCCAATGAGCAGTTCTTC. This gives the protein CASSLYEGANEQFF.

The J gene is TRBJ1-4, the V gene TRBV5-4; tentatively, D is TRBD1 (6 bases). V was pared by 2 bases and J by 3 bases, with 11 bases between. From germline, CDR1 is SGHNT and CDR2 YYREEE (reference sequence). The CDR3 length is 15 residues. The CDR3 nucleotides are TGTGCCAGCAGCTTCACGGGGGGCTCTAATGAAAAACTGTTTTTT. Amino acid sequence: CASSFTGGSNEKLFF.

Only a few counts were recorded for this clone. J is TRBJ2-5 and V is TRBV7-8; 7 bases align to TRBD1. J was trimmed by 2 bases and V by 5 bases; bases with no gene match: 5. Germline V gives CDR1 SGHVS, CDR2 FQNEAQ. The CDR3 is made up of 14 amino acids. The CDR3 DNA is TGTGCCAGCAGCCCCAGGGACAGACAAGAGACCCAGTACTTC. It yields the protein CASSPRDRQETQYF.